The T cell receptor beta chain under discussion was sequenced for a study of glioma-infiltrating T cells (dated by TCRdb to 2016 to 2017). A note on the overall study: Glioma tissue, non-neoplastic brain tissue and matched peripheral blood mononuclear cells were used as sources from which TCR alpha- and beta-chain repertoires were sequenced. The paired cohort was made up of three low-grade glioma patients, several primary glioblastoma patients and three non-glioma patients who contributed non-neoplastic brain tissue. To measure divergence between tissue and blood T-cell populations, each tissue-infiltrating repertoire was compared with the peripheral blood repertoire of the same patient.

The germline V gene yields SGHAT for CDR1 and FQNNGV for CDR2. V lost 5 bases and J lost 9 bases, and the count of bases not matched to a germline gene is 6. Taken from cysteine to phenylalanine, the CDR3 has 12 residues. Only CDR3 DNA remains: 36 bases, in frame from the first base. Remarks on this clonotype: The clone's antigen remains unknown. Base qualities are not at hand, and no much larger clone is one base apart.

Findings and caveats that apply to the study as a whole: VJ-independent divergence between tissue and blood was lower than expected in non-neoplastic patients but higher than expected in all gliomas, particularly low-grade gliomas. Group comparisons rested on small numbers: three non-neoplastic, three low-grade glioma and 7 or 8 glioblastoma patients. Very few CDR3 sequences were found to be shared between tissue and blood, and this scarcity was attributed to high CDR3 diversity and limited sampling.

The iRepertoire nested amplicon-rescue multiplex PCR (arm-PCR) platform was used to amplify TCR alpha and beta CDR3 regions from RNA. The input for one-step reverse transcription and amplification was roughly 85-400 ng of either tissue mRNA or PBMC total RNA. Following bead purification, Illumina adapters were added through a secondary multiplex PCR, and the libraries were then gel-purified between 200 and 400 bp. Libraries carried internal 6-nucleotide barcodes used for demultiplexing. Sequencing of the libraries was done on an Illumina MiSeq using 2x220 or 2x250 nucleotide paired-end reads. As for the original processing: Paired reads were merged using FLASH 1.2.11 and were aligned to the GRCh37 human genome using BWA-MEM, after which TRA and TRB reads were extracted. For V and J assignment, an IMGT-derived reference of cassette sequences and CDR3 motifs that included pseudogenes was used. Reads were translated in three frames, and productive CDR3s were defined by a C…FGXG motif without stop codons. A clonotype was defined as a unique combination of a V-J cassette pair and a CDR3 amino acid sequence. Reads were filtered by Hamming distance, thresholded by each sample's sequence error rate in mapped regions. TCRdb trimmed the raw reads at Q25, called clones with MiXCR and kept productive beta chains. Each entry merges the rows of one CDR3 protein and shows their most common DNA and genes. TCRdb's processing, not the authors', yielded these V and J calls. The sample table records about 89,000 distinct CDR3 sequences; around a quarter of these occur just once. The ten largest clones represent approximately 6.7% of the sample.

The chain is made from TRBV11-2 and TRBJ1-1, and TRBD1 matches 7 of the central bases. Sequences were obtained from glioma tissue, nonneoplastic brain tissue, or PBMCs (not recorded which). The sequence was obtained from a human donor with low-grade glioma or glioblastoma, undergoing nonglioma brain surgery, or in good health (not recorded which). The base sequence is TGTGCCAGCAGCGAACAGGGGAAGAAAGCTTTCTTT. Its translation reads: CASSEQGKKAFF.